This T cell receptor beta chain came from a study of cytomegalovirus exposure and HLA in healthy donors (TCRdb year 2017). At the level of the whole study: An earlier analysis of about 560 of the donors reported around 280 Gb of sequence data and 117 million unique TCR beta sequences obtained from 150 million to 200 million T cells. The study aimed to test whether cataloging public T cell receptors could reveal signatures of past pathogen exposure. Alongside the repertoire data, information on donor age, sex, ethnicity and CMV serostatus was compiled. Both class I and class II loci were covered by HLA typing, at four-digit resolution. Every discovery cohort repertoire had been produced on one sequencing platform. Among some 400 genotyped donors of the cohort, an average of around 240,000 unique TCR beta nucleotide sequences were sequenced per donor, 15% to 20% of them non-productive. An early release that covered about 600 HLA-typed donors contained around 330 gigabases of sequencing data and roughly 84 million unique TCR sequences. The study profiled the T cell repertoires of 500 to 800 subjects by immunosequencing and related them to cytomegalovirus serostatus. A later genetic analysis took genome-wide SNP genotypes for about three fifths of the 666 donors and used that subset as a discovery cohort. Typing coverage varied by locus: roughly 629-630 donors for A, B, C, DRB1 and DQB1; 500 to 550 for DQA1; over 600 for DPA1; roughly 450 for DPB1. Rather than drawing on any new phenotypic data, the later analysis identified candidate immune exposures from TCR beta sequences and the way those sequences occurred across donors. To study patterns of TCR occurrence, a later analysis re-analyzed previously published TCR beta repertoires from hundreds of donors and added high-resolution HLA genotyping. A separate validation cohort of over 95 different subjects was used in addition to the roughly 620-subject first cohort. The study combined high-throughput TCR immunosequencing, statistical association of individual TCRs with disease status, and machine learning to predict cytomegalovirus infection status. About 5 DR-DQ haplotypes were handled as single units for association and clustering, since linkage in the cohort was strong. Of the approximately 370 genotyped donors, approximately 81% were placed in the genetic ancestry cluster associated with self-reported Caucasian donors. An earlier analysis of approximately 630 of the donors applied high-throughput TCR beta sequencing to assess whether each TCR beta V gene segment acted as functional or pseudogenic. Broader findings and caveats from the paper: A total of some 180 TCR beta chains were listed by the study as associated with cytomegalovirus. A cluster of highly shared sequence variants was judged likely to represent a technical artifact of the sequencing pipeline. When HLA alleles, especially DR and DQ, strongly co-occurred, TCR associations were difficult to assign to individual alleles. The cohort was sequenced for TCR beta chains only, and without alpha or paired-chain data the features that could be detected were limited. Correlated functional status among segregating V segments might be attributable to linkage disequilibrium, but an unknown experimental factor could not be ruled out. A further reported finding was that TCR beta sequences accurately predicted the HLA-A and HLA-B alleles for most subjects in the first cohort. According to a later analysis, TCR association rates differed among HLA loci, with DRB1 alleles showing the most associated TCRs and HLA-C alleles showing the fewest. The earlier analysis of a few hundred of the donors excluded seventeen rarely observed V segments, including chromosome 9 orphons, because counts were too low. Some IMGT-functional V segments, including TRBV6-2 and TRBV6-3, could not be told apart with the 87-base-pair reads, so those segments were excluded. V-gene and J-gene trimming of TCR beta chains was associated with a missense DCLRE1C variant in a later genetic analysis, and the association was replicated in an independent cohort. In a later analysis, HLA-associated TCR beta chains showed more clonal expansion and lower generation probabilities than non-associated chains that were equally common. The classifier was reported to diagnose cytomegalovirus status with high specificity and sensitivity in both the original cohort and the validation cohort. Most TCR sequences were observed very rarely across donors, whereas some public TCRs were present in many individuals. Because some donors lacked HLA typing at each locus, the association tests relied only on the typed subset. Compared with the 666-donor mean, donors in an Asian-associated ancestry cluster had fewer N-insertions in productive TCRs, according to a later genetic analysis. In a later analysis, several top co-occurrence clusters were reported to appear linked to parvovirus B19, influenza, CMV and Epstein-Barr virus. It was suggested by the authors that the approach could potentially be generalized to other disease states and immunological phenotypes. In a later analysis, most CMV-associated TCR beta chains were found to appear HLA-restricted, with HLA associations seemingly driven largely by CMV exposure. The presence/absence analyses assumed that sequencing depth was roughly uniform across donors, and that assumption may not be true. In a later analysis, 16,951 TCR beta sequences were associated with specific HLA alleles at a false discovery rate of 0.05. An earlier analysis of around 500 of the donors showed that most TCR beta V segments appeared in productive rearrangements either about 87% or about 30% of the time, which broadly matched IMGT annotations. For the cohort, immune exposure information was limited to CMV serostatus. A few of the identified cytomegalovirus-associated TCR beta chains were confirmed in vitro to be specific for cytomegalovirus antigens.

In total, approximately 610 healthy bone marrow donors made up the cohort. Cohort members were all nominally healthy when sampled, although unrecorded immune exposures were likely present. The donor was CMV seropositive and was included in the group of 300 or so seropositive cohort members. Each donor provided a peripheral blood sample, and peripheral blood mononuclear cells were used for TCR beta sequencing. The Qiagen DNeasy Blood Extraction Kit was used to extract genomic DNA from the blood cell samples. This clone showed up just once. Its antigen target is currently unknown. No base-level quality is on record; no much larger clone is a single base apart. V loses 4 bases at its end and J loses 6 bases; junction bases beyond the gene matches: 10. The CDR3 spans 15 residues, from the cysteine through the phenylalanine. Only the CDR3 DNA is retained, 45 bases long and in frame from the first base. The germline V gene supplies CDR1 KGHSY and CDR2 FQNENV.

The library was prepared using the immunoSEQ multiplex PCR assay. For the multiplex PCR, a mixture combining 60 forward primers for TCR Vbeta segments and 13 reverse primers for TCR Jbeta segments was used. A multiplex PCR assay on genomic DNA amplified the CDR3 region of rearranged TCR beta genes. The amplified TCR beta libraries were sequenced on the Illumina HiSeq System as 87-base-pair reads. The original methods were these. A later analysis counted some 74 million unique TCR beta chains across the 700 or so repertoires, and 10 million to 11 million of these chains were shared by at least two donors. To remove PCR and sequencing errors, raw reads were error-corrected and collapsed into unique sequences using a nearest-neighbor algorithm that merged closely related sequences. V, D and J gene segments were assigned by aligning CDR3 sequences to IMGT reference sequences. Each retained sequence needed at least a six-nucleotide match to both a V gene segment and a J gene segment. A rearrangement counted as productive if the CDR3 had no stop codons and remained in frame with V and J, and every other rearrangement counted as non-productive. Following IMGT convention, CDR3 was defined as the stretch from the second conserved V-encoded cysteine up to the conserved J-encoded phenylalanine. Sequences without an unambiguous match to a single V gene segment were excluded from the earlier analysis of approximately 560 of the donors. An earlier analysis of several hundred of the donors classified V segments as functional when productive rearrangements were above 56.7% and as segregating when the standard deviation between donors was above 5%. To diagnose cytomegalovirus status from the catalog of TCR beta chain sequences, a statistical classification framework was built. V and J gene assignment, in a later analysis, came from comparing TCR nucleotide sequences with IMGT/GENE-DB human TR gene sequences. In a later analysis, CDR3 sequences and most-parsimonious VDJ recombination scenarios were assigned using the TCRdist pipeline. In a later analysis, each TCR beta chain was defined by its CDR3 amino acid sequence together with its V-gene family, and reads without a unique V-gene family were excluded. To address suspected cross-contamination and a sequencing artifact, a later analysis removed over 500 highly shared, low-generation-probability nucleotide sequences. A later analysis calculated a clonal expansion index for each public chain from normalized within-repertoire ranks of inferred template counts. A later analysis computed generation probabilities with a VDJ recombination model fitted to out-of-frame rearrangements, and checked the results against IGoR. In a later analysis, TCR-TCR, TCR-HLA and TCR-CMV co-occurrence was scored with hypergeometric tests, and a repertoire-size bias correction was applied to TCR pairs. A later analysis estimated false discovery rates by permuting HLA or CMV assignments 20 times. In a later analysis, co-occurring TCRs were grouped using DBSCAN, and TCRdist sequence similarity was added for clustering within HLA-allele-positive subsets. For co-occurrence clustering, repertoires with fewer than 30,000 or more than 120,000 public chains were excluded, along with roughly five repertoires with anomalous nucleotide sharing. TCRdb limited this immuneACCESS table to in-frame rearrangements with V and J called. A share of clones is missing; checked studies link under half to unresolved V genes, and the rest is unexplained. The D gene and trimming were derived from the DNA, and the V and J assignments and clone size from that table. Recorded for this sample are approximately 120,000 clones; about 78% of them occurred a single time. Around 12% of the sample is in the top ten clones.

The sequence was collected from a woman in her thirties or forties in good health and CMV-seropositive. The material sequenced was PBMCs. This sequence uses TRBV16 and TRBJ1-1, and TRBD1 matches 8 of the central bases. The CDR3 protein sequence reads: CASSPAKGTGPEAFF. The sequenced DNA: TGTGCCAGCAGCCCAGCTAAAGGGACAGGTCCTGAAGCTTTCTTT.